The clone carrying this T cell receptor (beta chain) was picked up a small number of times. Sequencing used immunoSEQ multiplex PCR; TCRdb keeps in-frame clones, though not all of them. The sample shows more than 300,000 clones, about nine tenths of them seen only once. Between the trimmed V and J ends, which lost 4 bases and 4 bases, there was a span of 18 bases. The germline V gene encodes CDR1 KGHDR and CDR2 SFDVKD. The CDR3 runs 16 residues. The sample comes from a study of blood T cell repertoires in COVID-19. Across the whole study: The origin of the acute and convalescent COVID-19 samples was the United States, Italy and Spain.

The TCR originated in a woman aged 45 to 65 with COVID-19, enrolled during active disease. The sample taken for sequencing was peripheral blood. This chain connects TRBV24-1 to TRBJ2-5, with D possibly TRBD2 on 6 matching bases. As DNA, the CDR3 is TGTGCCACCAGTGACTCCACCCCCGGGAGCTTAGAGACCCAGTACTTC. This gives the protein CATSDSTPGSLETQYF.